What follows describes a single T cell receptor beta chain. The antigen remains undetermined. Profiled with immunoSEQ multiplex PCR; TCRdb holds only in-frame clones, not every one. In the table there are around 30,000 clones, about 80% of which are singletons. V was clipped by 2 bases and J by 5 bases, with 16 bases between them. CDR3 size: 15 residues. The V gene's germline CDR1 is SGHNT and CDR2 YYREEE (reference sequence). The data originate from a study of T cells in localized non-small cell lung cancer. The study's findings and limits: Adjacent lung had a median approximately 57 of the 100 largest tumor clones. Blood T cell density predicted longer survival; adjacent-lung clonality, shorter. The study sequenced only one region of the tumor. As a result, intratumor heterogeneity could not be excluded and remains possible. Clonality peaked in uninvolved adjacent lung rather than tumor.

This chain connects TRBV5-4 to TRBJ2-5; no definite D call. The material was peripheral blood, obtained before any cancer treatment. This receptor was obtained from a male donor at least 60 years old with stage III squamous cell lung carcinoma. For the CDR3, the DNA is TGTGCCAGCAGCTTAGGTGGCGTTTTCAGGGAGACCCAGTACTTC. Its translation: CASSLGGVFRETQYF.